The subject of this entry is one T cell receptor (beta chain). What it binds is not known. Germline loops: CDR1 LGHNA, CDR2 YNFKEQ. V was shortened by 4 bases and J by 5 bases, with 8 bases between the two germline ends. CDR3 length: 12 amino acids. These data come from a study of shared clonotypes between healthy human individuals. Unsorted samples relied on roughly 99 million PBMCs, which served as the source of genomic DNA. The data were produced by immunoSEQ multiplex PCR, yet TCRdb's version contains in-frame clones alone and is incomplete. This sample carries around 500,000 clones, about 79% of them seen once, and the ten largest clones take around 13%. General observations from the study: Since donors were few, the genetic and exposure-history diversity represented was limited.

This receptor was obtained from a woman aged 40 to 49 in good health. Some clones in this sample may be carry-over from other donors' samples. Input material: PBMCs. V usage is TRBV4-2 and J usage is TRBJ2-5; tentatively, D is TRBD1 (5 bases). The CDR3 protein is CASSLWGETQYF. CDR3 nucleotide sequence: TGTGCCAGCAGCCTGTGGGGCGAGACCCAGTACTTC.